This T cell receptor (beta chain) was sequenced for a study of T cell responses to AZD1222 COVID-19 vaccine. Overall study results and limits: Breadth and depth of Spike-specific TCRs rose after two AZD1222 doses. At study baseline, merely five or six AZD1222 recipients were seropositive. White British donors predominated, females outnumbered males, and clonal diversity was possibly underestimated. With dominance at 160-218 and 743-854, vaccine-associated CD4 TCRs spanned spike.

On this clone: What it binds is not known.

The table came from immunoSEQ multiplex PCR; TCRdb's copy has only in-frame clones and leaves some out. The table lists approximately 74,000 clones, roughly 87% of them singletons, with roughly 1.2% in the top ten. This clonotype originated in an adult who received the AZD1222 COVID-19 vaccine. This sample comprised peripheral blood, obtained 28 days after the second AZD1222 dose.

CDR3 protein: CASSSGSAPYNEQFF. The CDR3 DNA reads as TGTGCCAGTAGTAGCGGGAGCGCCCCCTACAATGAGCAGTTCTTC. The rearrangement links TRBV19 to TRBJ2-1, with 7 bases fitting TRBD2. The germline CDR1 and CDR2 sequences are LNHDA and SQIVND (reference sequence). This CDR3 comprises 15 residues. V lost 4 bases, J lost 2 bases, and 5 bases stayed unmatched.